The 13 T cell receptor beta chains in this list originate from one sample, sequenced in a study of CD8+CD57+ T cells in acquired aplastic anemia. Patients selected for sequencing had displayed CD8+CD57+ cell expansion by flow cytometry. CDR3 and TCR beta VDJ profiling relied on a genomic DNA template. TCRdb redid the calling of the reads with MiXCR, one entry per CDR3 protein. The sample lists about 120,000 distinct CDR3 sequences, over 30% occurring once. Material for sequencing was sorted CD4+, CD8+, or CD8+CD57+ T cells (not recorded which) from PBMCs. All receptors come from a human donor with aplastic anemia.

The chain has TRBV12-3 or TRBV12-4 and TRBJ1-1, with TRBD1 identical over 8 bases. CDR3 length equals 15 residues. After removal of 5 bases from V and 10 bases from J, the junction contained 15 bases not matched to a gene. The CDR3 coding sequence is TGTGCCAGCAGTCGTTACATATCTACAGGGGGGGGAGCTTTCTTT. Residues: CASSRYISTGGGAFF.

The chain is built from TRBV19 and TRBJ1-6; 9 bases line up with TRBD1. Germline trimming cut 3 bases from V and 10 bases from J; bases unmatched to any gene: 7. The germline V gene has CDR1 LNHDA and CDR2 SQIVND (reference sequence). CDR3 size: 15 residues. The CDR3 is CASSIPGQGRSPLHF. For the CDR3, the DNA is TGTGCCAGTAGTATTCCGGGACAGGGAAGATCACCCCTCCACTTT.

This clonotype came up many times. The chain is built from TRBV2 and TRBJ1-3; D uncertain. This CDR3 spans 14 amino acids. In germline, CDR1 is SNHLY, CDR2 FYNNEI. The V gene lost 2 bases and the J gene lost 6 bases, with 11 bases spanning the gap. The CDR3 spells CASSELGFENTIYF. In DNA, the CDR3 is TGTGCCAGCAGTGAATTGGGCTTTGAAAACACCATATATTTT.

The rearrangement uses TRBV25-1 and TRBJ2-7; a possible D gene is TRBD1 (6 bases). Germline V gene data show CDR1 as MGHDK and CDR2 as SYGVNS. The CDR3 has 14 residues. Trimming stripped 7 bases from V and 1 base from J, with 14 bases between. The DNA for the CDR3 is TGTGCCAGCAACCGGGACACAGATTCCTACGAGCAGTACTTC. This sequence encodes CASNRDTDSYEQYF.

With regard to this clonotype: A much more abundant neighbour one base away suggests this may be a read error. The chain employs TRBV5-1 and TRBJ1-1; D is unclear. The CDR3 consists of 15 residues. V shed 0 bases and J shed 1 base, with 10 bases lying between them. Germline-derived CDR1 and CDR2 are SGHRS and YFSETQ. As DNA, the CDR3 is TGCGCCAGCAGCTTGGGGGGTGAGTGGAACACTGAAGCTTTCTTT. Translating it yields CASSLGGEWNTEAFF. Full variable domain (outside the CDR3, taken from reference TRBV5-1 and TRBJ1-1): KAGVTQTPRYLIKTRGQQVTLSCSPISGHRSVSWYQQTPGQGLQFLFEYFSETQRNKGNFPGRFSGRQFSNSRSEMNVSTLELGDSALYLCASSLGGEWNTEAFFGQGTRLTVV.

In this sample, this clonotype turned up many times. The chain employs TRBV5-1 and TRBJ2-6; tentatively, D is TRBD1 or TRBD2 (5 bases each). CDR3 length: 15 amino acids. Germline V gene lookup returns CDR1 SGHRS and CDR2 YFSETQ. V was shortened by 4 bases and J by 3 bases, with 11 bases between the two germline ends. CDR3 loop: CASSLRGDGANVLTF. CDR3 sequence (DNA): TGCGCCAGCAGCCTAAGGGGAGATGGGGCCAACGTCCTGACTTTC.

This clonotype was detected many times. The rearrangement links TRBV30 to TRBJ1-2, with D unresolved. Germline loops: CDR1 GTSNPN, CDR2 SVGIG (reference sequence). The CDR3 sequence is 13 residues long. Trimming removed 0 bases from V and 2 bases from J, with 7 bases in between. CDR3: CAWSVKSNYGYTF. The CDR3 DNA sequence: TGTGCCTGGAGTGTAAAGTCCAACTATGGCTACACCTTC.

This clonotype was counted a few times. This may come from a read error, since a much larger clone is one base off. V is TRBV6-1 and J is TRBJ1-1; D ambiguous. The CDR3 length is 13 residues. Germline V gene sequence: CDR1 MNHNS, CDR2 SASEGT. The CDR3 is CASSAGPNTEALF. In nucleotides, the CDR3 is TGTGCCAGCAGTGCGGGCCCGAACACTGAAGCTCTCTTT.

This clonotype was found many times. V is TRBV7-6 and J is TRBJ2-3; a weak D match, TRBD2 (6 bases). Trimming removed 4 bases from V and 5 bases from J, with 7 bases in between. The CDR3 runs to 12 residues. Looked up from germline, CDR1 is SGHVS and CDR2 is FNYEAQ. The CDR3 protein is CASSSEGDTQYF. DNA of the CDR3: TGTGCCAGCAGCTCGGAGGGAGATACGCAGTATTTT.

The J gene is TRBJ1-1, the V gene TRBV9, with TRBD1 matching 9 bases. The CDR3 is 15 residues long. Looked up from germline, CDR1 is SGDLS and CDR2 is YYNGEE. The V gene end was trimmed by 3 bases and the J gene end by 2 bases; junction bases not matched to a gene: 5. The DNA of the CDR3 is TGTGCCAGCAGCGGGGGACAGGGACCTAACACTGAAGCTTTCTTT. Protein: CASSGGQGPNTEAFF.

This clonotype was found many times. This rearrangement joins TRBV7-9 to TRBJ1-1, with no clear D. Trimming shortened V by 5 bases and J by 5 bases, and 12 bases separated the two germline ends. Looked up from germline, CDR1 is SEHNR and CDR2 is FQNEAQ (reference sequence). This CDR3 is built from 13 residues. The CDR3 DNA follows: TGTGCCAGCAGCCGACGTGGTGATACTGAAGCTTTCTTT. Its protein is CASSRRGDTEAFF.

This clonotype was found many times. The chain uses TRBV20-1 and TRBJ2-3; D gene ambiguous. The CDR3 contains 12 residues. V gave up 5 bases and J gave up 4 bases, with 10 bases separating them. Looked up from germline, CDR1 is DFQATT and CDR2 is SNEGSKA (reference sequence). DNA of the CDR3: TGCAGTGCTGATGGTCGGGCAGATACGCAGTATTTT. It translates to CSADGRADTQYF.

About this clonotype itself: At one end, the junction sequence differs from germline, possibly due to a read error. The chain links TRBV15 to TRBJ2-6; 14 bases are shared with TRBD2. The germline gives CDR1 LNHNV, CDR2 YYDKDF (reference sequence). CDR3 length equals 15 residues. CDR3 sequence: CATSLGLAGDNVLTF. CDR3 nucleotide sequence: TGTGCCACCAGCTTGGGACTAGCGGGGGACAACGTCCTGACTTTC.